This TCR beta chain emerged from a study of shared clonotypes between healthy human individuals. For the study at large: Per-donor plates numbered three CD4 naive, three CD4 memory, two CD8 naive and one CD8 memory.

Only in-frame clones appear in the TCRdb table, and some are missing; sequencing was by immunoSEQ multiplex PCR. This table holds about 2.4 million clones, over 85% found once. Regarding the study as a whole: Naive subsets generally had larger estimated richness than memory subsets.

For this clone: The antigen remains unidentified.

In the CD4+ fraction, cells were divided into CD45RA+ naive and CD45RA-negative memory subsets. The CDR3 runs 14 residues. Germline V gene sequence: CDR1 MDHEN, CDR2 SYDVKM. Trimming shortened V by 8 bases and J by 3 bases, and 13 bases separated the two germline ends. Material for sequencing was naive CD4+ T cells from PBMCs. Subset indicated: CD45RA+ positively selected. This receptor was obtained from a young man in good health. Some clones in this sample may be carry-over from other donors' samples. V usage is TRBV28 and J usage is TRBJ1-4, with D unclear. The CDR3 DNA follows: TGTGCCAGCGGACCCGGAGGGTCTAATGAAAAACTGTTTTTT. The encoded protein is CASGPGGSNEKLFF.